This T cell receptor (beta chain) was recovered during a study of shared clonotypes between healthy human individuals. The assay was carried out at the deep level. Clones were sequenced by immunoSEQ multiplex PCR, and TCRdb holds only the in-frame ones, with some missing. The sample consists of around 100,000 clones, under 70% of them appearing once. V lost 2 bases and J 2 bases, leaving 10 bases between the germline ends. CDR1 and CDR2 from the germline V gene are SGHTA and FQGNSA. The CDR3 runs 15 residues. The TCR comes from a young man in good health. The chain has TRBV7-2 and TRBJ2-1, with D possibly being TRBD2 (6 bases). The sample comprised memory CD8+ T cells sorted from blood. The subset here: CD45RO+ cells pooled with CCR7-negative TemRA cells. The CDR3 coding sequence is TGTGCCAGCAGCTTAATTAGCGGTACCTACAATGAGCAGTTCTTC. The encoded protein is CASSLISGTYNEQFF.